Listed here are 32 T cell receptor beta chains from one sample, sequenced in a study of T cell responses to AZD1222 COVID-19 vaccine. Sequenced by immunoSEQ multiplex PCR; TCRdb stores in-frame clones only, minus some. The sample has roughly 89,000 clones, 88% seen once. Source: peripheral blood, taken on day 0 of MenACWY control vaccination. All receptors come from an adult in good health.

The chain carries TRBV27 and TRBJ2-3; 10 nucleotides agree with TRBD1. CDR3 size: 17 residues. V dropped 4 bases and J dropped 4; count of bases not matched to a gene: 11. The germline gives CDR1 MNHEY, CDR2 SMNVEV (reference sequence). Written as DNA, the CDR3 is TGTGCCAGCAGTTACGCCGGGACAGGGGACCCCTCAGATACGCAGTATTTT. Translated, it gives CASSYAGTGDPSDTQYF.

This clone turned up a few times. The CDR3 protein is CASSLLGMAFEAFF. Here the CDR3 DNA reads TGTGCCAGCAGTTTATTGGGTATGGCGTTTGAAGCTTTCTTT. This chain joins TRBV28 and TRBJ1-1; D remains unclear. The CDR3 spans 14 residues. Per germline, CDR1 MDHEN and CDR2 SYDVKM. Trimming shortened V by 1 base and J by 7 bases, and 13 bases separated the two germline ends. Based on the CDR3 plus reference TRBV28 and TRBJ1-1, the full variable domain is DVKVTQSSRYLVKRTGEKVFLECVQDMDHENMFWYRQDPGLGLRLIYFSYDVKMKEKGDIPEGYSVSREKKERFSLILESASTNQTSMYLCASSLLGMAFEAFFGQGTRLTVV.

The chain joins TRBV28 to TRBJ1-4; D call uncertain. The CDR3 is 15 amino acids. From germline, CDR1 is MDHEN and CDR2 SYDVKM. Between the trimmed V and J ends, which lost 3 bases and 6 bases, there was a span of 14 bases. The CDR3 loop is CASSFGRGPHEKLFF. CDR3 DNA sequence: TGTGCCAGCAGTTTCGGAAGAGGGCCCCATGAAAAACTGTTTTTT.

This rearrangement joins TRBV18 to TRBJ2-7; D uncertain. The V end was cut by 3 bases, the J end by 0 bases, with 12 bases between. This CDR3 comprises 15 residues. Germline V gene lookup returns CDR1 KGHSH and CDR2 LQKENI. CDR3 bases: TGTGCCAGCTCACCTCTGGACGTCAGCTCCTACGAGCAGTACTTC. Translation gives CASSPLDVSSYEQYF.

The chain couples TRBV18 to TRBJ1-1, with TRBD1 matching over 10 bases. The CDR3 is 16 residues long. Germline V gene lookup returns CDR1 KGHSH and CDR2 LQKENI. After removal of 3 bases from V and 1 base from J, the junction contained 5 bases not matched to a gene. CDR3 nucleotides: TGTGCCAGCTCACCGACAGGGGGCGTGGGGAACACTGAAGCTTTCTTT. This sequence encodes CASSPTGGVGNTEAFF. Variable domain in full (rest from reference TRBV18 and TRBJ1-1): NAGVMQNPRHLVRRRGQEARLRCSPMKGHSHVYWYRQLPEEGLKFMVYLQKENIIDESGMPKERFSAEFPKEGPSILRIQQVVRGDSAAYFCASSPTGGVGNTEAFFGQGTRLTVV.

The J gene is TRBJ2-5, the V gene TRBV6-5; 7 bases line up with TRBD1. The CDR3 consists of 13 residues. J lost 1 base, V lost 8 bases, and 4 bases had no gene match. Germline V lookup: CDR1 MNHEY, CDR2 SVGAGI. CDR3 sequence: CASGRDSQETQYF. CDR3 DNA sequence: TGTGCCAGCGGACGGGACAGCCAAGAGACCCAGTACTTC.

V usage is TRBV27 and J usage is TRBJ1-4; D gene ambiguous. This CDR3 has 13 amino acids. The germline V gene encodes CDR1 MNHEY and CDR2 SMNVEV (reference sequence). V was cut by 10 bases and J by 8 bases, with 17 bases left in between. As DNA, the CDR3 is TGTGCCACCTCGCCCCTACAGAACGAAAAACTGTTTTTT. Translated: CATSPLQNEKLFF.

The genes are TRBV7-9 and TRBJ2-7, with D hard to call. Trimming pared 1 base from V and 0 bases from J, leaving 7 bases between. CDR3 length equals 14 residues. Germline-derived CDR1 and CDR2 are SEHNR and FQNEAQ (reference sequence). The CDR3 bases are TGTGCCAGCAGCTTAGTTTCGGGCTCCTACGAGCAGTACTTC. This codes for CASSLVSGSYEQYF. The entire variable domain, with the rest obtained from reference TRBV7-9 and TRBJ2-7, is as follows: DTGVSQNPRHKITKRGQNVTFRCDPISEHNRLYWYRQTLGQGPEFLTYFQNEAQLEKSRLLSDRFSAERPKGSFSTLEIQRTEQGDSAMYLCASSLVSGSYEQYFGPGTRLTVT.

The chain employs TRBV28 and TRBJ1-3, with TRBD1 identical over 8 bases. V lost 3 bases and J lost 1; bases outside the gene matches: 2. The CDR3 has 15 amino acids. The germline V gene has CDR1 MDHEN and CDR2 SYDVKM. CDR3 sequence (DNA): TGTGCCAGCAGTTTCGGGACAGGATCTGGAAACACCATATATTTT. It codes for CASSFGTGSGNTIYF.

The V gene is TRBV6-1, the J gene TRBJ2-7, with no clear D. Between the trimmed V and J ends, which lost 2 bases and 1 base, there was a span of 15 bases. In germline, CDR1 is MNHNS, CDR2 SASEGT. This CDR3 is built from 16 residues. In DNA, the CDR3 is TGTGCCAGCAGTGAATCAGTGGGGTCTCCTTCCTACGAGCAGTACTTC. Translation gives CASSESVGSPSYEQYF.

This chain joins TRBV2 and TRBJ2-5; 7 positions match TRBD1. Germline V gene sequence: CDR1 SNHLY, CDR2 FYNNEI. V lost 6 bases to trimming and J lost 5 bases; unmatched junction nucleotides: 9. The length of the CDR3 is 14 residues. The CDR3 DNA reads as TGTGCCAGCAGCTGGACAGGCGAGGGGGAGACCCAGTACTTC. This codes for CASSWTGEGETQYF.

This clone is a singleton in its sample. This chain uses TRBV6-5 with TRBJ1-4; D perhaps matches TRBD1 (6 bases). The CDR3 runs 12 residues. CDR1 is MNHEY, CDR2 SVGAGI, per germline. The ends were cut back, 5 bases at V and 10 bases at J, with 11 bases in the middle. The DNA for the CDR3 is TGTGCCAGCAGTCCCCAGGGGCGAAAACTGTTTTTT. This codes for CASSPQGRKLFF.

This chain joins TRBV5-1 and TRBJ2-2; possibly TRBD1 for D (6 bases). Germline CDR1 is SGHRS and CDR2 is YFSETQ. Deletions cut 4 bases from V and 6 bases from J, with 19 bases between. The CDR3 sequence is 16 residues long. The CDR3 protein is CASSPIEGQWAGELFF. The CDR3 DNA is TGCGCCAGCAGCCCGATAGAGGGACAATGGGCCGGGGAGCTGTTTTTT.

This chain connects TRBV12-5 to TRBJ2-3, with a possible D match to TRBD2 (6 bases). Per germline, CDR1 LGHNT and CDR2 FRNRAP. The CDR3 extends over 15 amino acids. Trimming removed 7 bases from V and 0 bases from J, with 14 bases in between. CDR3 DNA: TGTGCTAGTGCCTTGGGCGGGGCTAGCACAGATACGCAGTATTTT. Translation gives CASALGGASTDTQYF.

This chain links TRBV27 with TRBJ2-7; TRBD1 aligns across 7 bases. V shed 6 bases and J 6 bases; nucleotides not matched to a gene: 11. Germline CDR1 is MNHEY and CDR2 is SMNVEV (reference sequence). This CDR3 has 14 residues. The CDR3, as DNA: TGTGCCAGCAGGATAATGACAGGGCTCAGCGAGCAGTACTTC. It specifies CASRIMTGLSEQYF.

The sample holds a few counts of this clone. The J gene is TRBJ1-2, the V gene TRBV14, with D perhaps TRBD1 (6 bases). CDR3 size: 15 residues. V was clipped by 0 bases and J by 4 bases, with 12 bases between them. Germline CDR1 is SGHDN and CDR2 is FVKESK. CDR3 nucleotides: TGTGCCAGCAGCCAAGACGGGGGGGCCGGCTATGGCTACACCTTC. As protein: CASSQDGGAGYGYTF.

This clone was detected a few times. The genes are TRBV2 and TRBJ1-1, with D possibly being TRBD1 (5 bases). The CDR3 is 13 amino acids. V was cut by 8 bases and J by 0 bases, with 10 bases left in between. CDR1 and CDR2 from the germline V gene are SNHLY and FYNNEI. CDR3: CASLGTVNTEAFF. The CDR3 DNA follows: TGTGCCAGCCTGGGGACGGTGAACACTGAAGCTTTCTTT.

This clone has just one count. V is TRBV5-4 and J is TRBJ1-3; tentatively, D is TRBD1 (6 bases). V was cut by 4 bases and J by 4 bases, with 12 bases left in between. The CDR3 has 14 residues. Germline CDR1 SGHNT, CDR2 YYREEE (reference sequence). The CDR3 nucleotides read TGTGCCAGCAGCCCCCGGGGGCTAGGAAACACCATATATTTT. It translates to CASSPRGLGNTIYF. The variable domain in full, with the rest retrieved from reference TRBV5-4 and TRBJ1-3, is ETGVTQSPTHLIKTRGQQVTLRCSSQSGHNTVSWYQQALGQGPQFIFQYYREEENGRGNFPPRFSGLQFPNYSSELNVNALELDDSALYLCASSPRGLGNTIYFGEGSWLTVV.

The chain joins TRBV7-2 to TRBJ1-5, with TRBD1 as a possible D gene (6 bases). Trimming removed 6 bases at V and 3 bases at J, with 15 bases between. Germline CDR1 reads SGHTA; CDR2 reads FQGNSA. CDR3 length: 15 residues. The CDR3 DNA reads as TGTGCCAGCAGACCAACAGGGATAAACAATCAGCCCCAGCATTTT. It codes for CASRPTGINNQPQHF.

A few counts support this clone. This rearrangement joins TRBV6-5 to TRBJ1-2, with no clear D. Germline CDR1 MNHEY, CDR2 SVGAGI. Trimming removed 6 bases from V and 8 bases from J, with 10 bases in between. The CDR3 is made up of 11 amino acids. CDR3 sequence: CASSPGGGYTF. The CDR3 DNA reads TGTGCCAGCAGCCCCGGAGGAGGCTACACCTTC.

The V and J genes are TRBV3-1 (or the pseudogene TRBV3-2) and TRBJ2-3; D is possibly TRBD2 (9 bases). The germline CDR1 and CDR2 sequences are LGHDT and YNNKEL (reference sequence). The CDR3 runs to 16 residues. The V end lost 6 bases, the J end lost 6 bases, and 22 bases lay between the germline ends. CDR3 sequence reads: CASRQRQGTSLDTQYF. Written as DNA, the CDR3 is TGTGCCAGCAGACAAAGACAGGGGACTAGCCTCGATACGCAGTATTTT.

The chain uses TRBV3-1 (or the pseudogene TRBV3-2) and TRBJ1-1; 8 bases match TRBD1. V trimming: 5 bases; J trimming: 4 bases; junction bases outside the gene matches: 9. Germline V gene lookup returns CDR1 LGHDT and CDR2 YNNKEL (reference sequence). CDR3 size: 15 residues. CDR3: CASSSTGQASTEAFF. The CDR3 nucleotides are TGTGCCAGCAGCTCAACGGGACAGGCGAGCACTGAAGCTTTCTTT.

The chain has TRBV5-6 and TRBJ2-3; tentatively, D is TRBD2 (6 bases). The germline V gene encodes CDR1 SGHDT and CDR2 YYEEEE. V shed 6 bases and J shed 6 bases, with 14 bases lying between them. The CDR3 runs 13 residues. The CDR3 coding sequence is TGTGCCAGCACCCTCATTCTAGCGGATACGCAGTATTTT. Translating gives CASTLILADTQYF.

CDR3 sequence: CAWSPGNSPLHF. For the CDR3, the DNA is TGTGCCTGGAGTCCAGGCAATTCACCCCTCCACTTT. This chain joins TRBV30 and TRBJ1-6; D is ambiguous. The germline CDR1 and CDR2 sequences are GTSNPN and SVGIG (reference sequence). Trimming pared 2 bases from V and 7 bases from J, leaving 6 bases between. CDR3 length equals 12 residues.

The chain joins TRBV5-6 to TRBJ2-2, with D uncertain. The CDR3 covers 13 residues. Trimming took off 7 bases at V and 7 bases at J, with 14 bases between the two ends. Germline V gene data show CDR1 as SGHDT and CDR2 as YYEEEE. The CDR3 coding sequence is TGTGCCAGCTGCTGGTCCTACGTCGGGGAGCTGTTTTTT. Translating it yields CASCWSYVGELFF.

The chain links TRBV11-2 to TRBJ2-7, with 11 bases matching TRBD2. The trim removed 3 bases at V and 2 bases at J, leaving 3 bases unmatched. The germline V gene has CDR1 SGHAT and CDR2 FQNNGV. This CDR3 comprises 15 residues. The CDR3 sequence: CASSLGLAVTYEQYF. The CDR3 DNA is TGTGCCAGCAGCTTGGGACTAGCGGTAACCTACGAGCAGTACTTC.

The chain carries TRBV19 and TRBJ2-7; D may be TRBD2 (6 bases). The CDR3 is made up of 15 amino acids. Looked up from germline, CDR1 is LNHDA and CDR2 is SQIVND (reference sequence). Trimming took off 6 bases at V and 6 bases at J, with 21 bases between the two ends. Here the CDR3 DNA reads TGTGCCAGTAGCGGGACTCCACTAAGTTGGGGCGAGCAGTACTTC. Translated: CASSGTPLSWGEQYF.

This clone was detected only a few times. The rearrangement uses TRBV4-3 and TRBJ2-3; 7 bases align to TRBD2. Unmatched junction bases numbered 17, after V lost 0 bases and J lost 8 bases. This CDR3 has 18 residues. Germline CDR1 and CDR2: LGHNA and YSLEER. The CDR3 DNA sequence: TGCGCCAGCAGCCAAGAGTTGCCGCCCGCGGGAGATACGGGTACGCAGTATTTT. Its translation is CASSQELPPAGDTGTQYF.

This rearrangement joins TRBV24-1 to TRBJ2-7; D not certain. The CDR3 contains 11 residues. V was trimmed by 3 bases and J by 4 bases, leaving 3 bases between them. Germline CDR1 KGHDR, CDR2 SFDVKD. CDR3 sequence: CATSDRYEQYF. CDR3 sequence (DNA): TGTGCCACCAGTGATAGGTACGAGCAGTACTTC.

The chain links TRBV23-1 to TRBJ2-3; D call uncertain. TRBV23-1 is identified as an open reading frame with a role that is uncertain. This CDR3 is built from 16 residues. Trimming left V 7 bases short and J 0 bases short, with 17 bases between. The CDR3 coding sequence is TGCGCCAGCACCCTCATGGCTTACTCCAGCACAGATACGCAGTATTTT. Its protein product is CASTLMAYSSTDTQYF.

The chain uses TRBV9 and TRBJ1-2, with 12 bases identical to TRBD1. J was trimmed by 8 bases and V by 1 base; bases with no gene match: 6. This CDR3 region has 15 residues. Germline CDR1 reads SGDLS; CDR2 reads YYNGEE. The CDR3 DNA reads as TGTGCCAGCAGCGTAATGGGACAGGGGGCTGAGGGCTACACCTTC. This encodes CASSVMGQGAEGYTF.

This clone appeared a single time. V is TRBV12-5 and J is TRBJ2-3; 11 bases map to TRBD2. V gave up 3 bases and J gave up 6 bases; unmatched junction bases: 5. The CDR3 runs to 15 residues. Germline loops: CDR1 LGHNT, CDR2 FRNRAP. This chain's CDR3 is CASGFSGRAPDTQYF. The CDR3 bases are TGTGCTAGTGGTTTTAGCGGGAGGGCCCCCGATACGCAGTATTTT.